Presented here are 7 T cell receptor beta chains from one specimen sequenced in a study of vaccination effects on CD4 cells after COVID-19. The table came from immunoSEQ multiplex PCR; TCRdb's copy has only in-frame clones and leaves some out. The sample lists under 50,000 clones; 82% were seen once. Antigen-specific CD4+ T cells were first expanded with viral peptide pools by the ViraFEST assay and only then sequenced. Isolation of CD4+ T cells took place after about nine days of culture. Participants completed two doses of the BNT162b2 or mRNA-1273 vaccine. Their target antigens are unknown. The starting material was CD4+ T cells from PBMCs cultured with HCoV-NL63 spike peptides, obtained after COVID-19 vaccination. These receptors were obtained from a human donor who received a COVID-19 vaccine. Some clones in this sample may be carry-over from other donors' samples.

V usage is TRBV12-3 or TRBV12-4 and J usage is TRBJ2-5; D ambiguous. V was shortened by 5 bases and J by 4 bases, with 11 bases between the two germline ends. The CDR3 has 13 amino acids. CDR3 nucleotides: TGTGCCAGCAGTAGAAGACTCTCAGAGACCCAGTACTTC. It is translated as CASSRRLSETQYF.

This clone was picked up a small number of times. The chain couples TRBV2 to TRBJ1-2; tentatively, D is TRBD1 (5 bases). Trimming removed 3 bases at V and 5 bases at J, with 10 bases between. The CDR3 is 13 amino acids. Germline V gene lookup returns CDR1 SNHLY and CDR2 FYNNEI. The chain's CDR3 is CASSDARVYGYTF. The DNA for the CDR3 is TGTGCCAGCAGTGATGCCAGGGTTTATGGCTACACCTTC.

This clone was observed a handful of times. V is TRBV7-2 and J is TRBJ2-5; 8 bases are a match to TRBD1. The CDR3 runs 16 residues. The V segment lost 5 bases and the J segment 0 bases; nucleotides outside the gene matches: 8. Germline V gene lookup returns CDR1 SGHTA and CDR2 FQGNSA. For the CDR3, the DNA is TGTGCCAGCAGCACCGACAGGGGCAGGTACCAAGAGACCCAGTACTTC. This codes for CASSTDRGRYQETQYF.

This clone was found a few times. The chain is built from TRBV5-1 and TRBJ2-2, with 8 bases matching TRBD1. The germline CDR1 and CDR2 sequences are SGHRS and YFSETQ. The CDR3 spans 15 residues. V was pared by 4 bases and J by 6 bases, with 8 bases of the junction left unmatched. Here the CDR3 reads CASSPVDRGSGELFF. In DNA, the CDR3 is TGCGCCAGCAGCCCCGTAGACAGGGGATCCGGGGAGCTGTTTTTT.

For the CDR3, the DNA is TGCGCCAGCAGCCAAGTAGCCGGGACAGGACTCTACACCTTC. As protein: CASSQVAGTGLYTF. This chain links TRBV4-3 with TRBJ1-2; 8 bases align to TRBD1. The CDR3 sequence is 14 residues long. Germline assignment: CDR1 LGHNA and CDR2 YSLEER. V gave up 1 base and J gave up 10 bases; unmatched junction bases: 8.

This sequence joins TRBV5-4 and TRBJ1-6, with D unresolved. V was cut by 4 bases and J by 7 bases, with 18 bases left in between. The germline CDR1 and CDR2 sequences are SGHNT and YYREEE (reference sequence). The CDR3 extends over 16 amino acids. The CDR3 here is CASSPDYREQNSPLHF. CDR3 sequence (DNA): TGTGCCAGCAGCCCGGACTACCGGGAACAGAATTCACCCCTCCACTTT.

The V and J genes are TRBV28 and TRBJ1-4; D not certain. The CDR3 spans 14 residues. V was cut by 5 bases and J by 0 bases, with 7 bases left in between. Looked up from germline, CDR1 is MDHEN and CDR2 is SYDVKM. In DNA form, the CDR3 reads TGTGCCAGCAGTCGCGGGGCAACTAATGAAAAACTGTTTTTT. Its translation is CASSRGATNEKLFF. Full variable domain (rest looked up from reference TRBV28 and TRBJ1-4): DVKVTQSSRYLVKRTGEKVFLECVQDMDHENMFWYRQDPGLGLRLIYFSYDVKMKEKGDIPEGYSVSREKKERFSLILESASTNQTSMYLCASSRGATNEKLFFGSGTQLSVL.